This T cell receptor (beta chain) was identified during a study of naive and memory T cell subsets. CD4 T cells were positively selected, then CD8 T cells from the CD4-negative fraction. About this clonotype itself: Its matching antigen is unknown.

V was clipped by 11 bases and J by 1 base, with 17 bases between them. This CDR3 contains 14 residues. Germline CDR1 reads MDHEN; CDR2 reads SYDVKM. Study observations and caveats: Clonotypes are single alpha or beta chains, not paired receptors. Over 85% of naive TCR sequences appeared only once, unlike memory subsets.

Both TRBC1 and TRBC2 were covered by a beta constant-region primer of two equimolar oligonucleotides. Ligated cDNA was amplified by four rounds of PCR with nested alpha and beta constant-region primers and SP2. MiXCR was run by TCRdb on the UMI-ligation and nested PCR reads, yielding one entry per CDR3 protein. The sample includes 80,000 or so distinct CDR3 sequences, 9% of them seen just once. J is TRBJ2-5 and V is TRBV28; D is uncertain. This TCR derives from a human donor in good health. The material sequenced was naive CD8+ T cells from blood. The CDR3 DNA reads TGTGCCTGTCAGACAACAAGAACCCAAGAGACCCAGTACTTC. This codes for CACQTTRTQETQYF.